This TCR beta chain originates from a study of T cell changes during pregnancy in multiple sclerosis. This clone was picked up a small number of times. The CDR3 runs to 13 residues. The germline V and J ends were trimmed by 6 bases and 4 bases, with 12 bases remaining between them. The germline V gene has CDR1 SGDLS and CDR2 YYNGEE. Assay used: immunoSEQ multiplex PCR; TCRdb lists only in-frame clones, some missing. The sample lists more than 35,000 clones, 93% occurring once. This sequence joins TRBV9 and TRBJ2-3; no reliable D call. The specimen was CD8+ T cells from peripheral blood mononuclear cells, collected in the third trimester of pregnancy. This clonotype was obtained from a female donor with multiple sclerosis, enrolled in a pregnancy study. CDR3 nucleotide sequence: TGTGCCAGCACTTCGGTAGAGGCAGATACGCAGTATTTT. It yields the protein CASTSVEADTQYF.